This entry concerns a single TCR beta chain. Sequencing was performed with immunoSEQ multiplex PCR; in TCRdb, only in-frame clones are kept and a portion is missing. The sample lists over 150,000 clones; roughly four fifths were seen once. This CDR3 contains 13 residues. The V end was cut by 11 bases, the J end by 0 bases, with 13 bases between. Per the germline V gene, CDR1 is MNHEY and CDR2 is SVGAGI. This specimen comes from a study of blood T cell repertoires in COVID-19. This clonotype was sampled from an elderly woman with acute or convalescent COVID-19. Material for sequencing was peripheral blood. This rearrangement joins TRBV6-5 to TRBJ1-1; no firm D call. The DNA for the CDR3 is TGTGCCGCAGGAGGGCAGATGAACACTGAAGCTTTCTTT. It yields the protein CAAGGQMNTEAFF.